The TCR beta chain under discussion was sequenced for a study of blood T cell repertoires in COVID-19. TCRdb's table, derived via immunoSEQ multiplex PCR, lists solely in-frame clones and lacks some. The repertoire holds hundreds of thousands of clones, about 90% seen once, with less than 3.5% in the top ten. On this clone itself: The junction and the germline gene differ at one end; a read error may be behind it.

It was within 2 weeks before study entry that exposed participants met a COVID-19 case. The material sequenced was PBMCs or T cells enriched from blood (not recorded which). The sequence derives from a woman aged 45-65 years who had been exposed to COVID-19.

CDR3 DNA: TGTGCCAGCAGCTTAGGCGGGGGGGCCTCCTCCGAGCAGTACTTC. This encodes CASSLGGGASSEQYF. This chain connects TRBV7-6 to TRBJ2-7, with 9 positions matching TRBD2. The length of the CDR3 is 15 residues. Germline CDR1 reads SGHVS; CDR2 reads FNYEAQ.